The 30 T cell receptor beta chains reported below all come from one sample, sequenced in a study of blood T cells in healthy people across ages. Then a second PCR, running about 6 to 12 cycles, was carried out with a sample-barcoded 5' primer and a J-beta primer mix. TCRdb re-derived calls from the 5' RACE reads in MiXCR, one entry per CDR3 protein. The table shows about 640,000 distinct CDR3 sequences, with 45% to 65% occurring only once. The sample taken for sequencing was blood. The receptor set was obtained from a man aged 55 to 70 in good health.

The rearrangement links TRBV27 to TRBJ1-1; 7 bases match TRBD1. The germline V gene has CDR1 MNHEY and CDR2 SMNVEV (reference sequence). Unmatched junction bases numbered 3, after V lost 2 bases and J lost 3 bases. The CDR3 has 14 amino acids. In DNA form, the CDR3 reads TGTGCCAGCAGTTTAAACAGGGGATACACTGAAGCTTTCTTT. Translated: CASSLNRGYTEAFF.

The rearrangement joins TRBV5-1 to TRBJ1-6, with D unresolved. The CDR3 length is 16 residues. Trimming cost V 0 bases and J 5 bases, with 12 bases left between them. Germline V lookup: CDR1 SGHRS, CDR2 YFSETQ. CDR3 amino acids: CASSLGMRQNNSPLHF. Here the CDR3 DNA reads TGCGCCAGCAGCTTGGGCATGCGGCAGAATAATTCACCCCTCCACTTT.

The chain employs TRBV4-1 and TRBJ2-5; D possibly corresponds to TRBD1 (5 bases). Germline V gives CDR1 MGHRA, CDR2 YSYEKL. CDR3 size: 14 residues. Trimming shortened V by 6 bases and J by 3 bases, and 14 bases separated the two germline ends. The CDR3 coding sequence is TGCGCCAGCAGTGGGAAAGGGGCCGAAGAGACCCAGTACTTC. Residues: CASSGKGAEETQYF.

This chain joins TRBV20-1 and TRBJ1-2, with D possibly being TRBD1 (6 bases). V lost 6 bases, J lost 7 bases, and 15 bases lay in between. Germline CDR1 DFQATT, CDR2 SNEGSKA (reference sequence). This CDR3 has 12 amino acids. The CDR3 coding sequence is TGCAGTGCGAGCCCACAGGGTGCTGGCTACACCTTC. This sequence encodes CSASPQGAGYTF.

The V and J genes are TRBV5-6 and TRBJ1-5; TRBD1 matches 8 bases. Germline CDR1 is SGHDT and CDR2 is YYEEEE. J gave up 7 bases and V 0 bases, and 3 bases lay outside the gene matches. The CDR3 runs to 14 residues. As DNA, the CDR3 is TGTGCCAGCAGCTTGGCACAGGGGGAGCAGCCCCAGCATTTT. Protein sequence: CASSLAQGEQPQHF.

On this clonotype: One end of the junction is discordant with germline, which a read error may explain. V usage is TRBV3-1 and J usage is TRBJ1-2; TRBD1 matches 8 bases. The CDR3 has 15 residues. Germline CDR1 and CDR2: LGHDT and YNNKEL (reference sequence). This chain's CDR3 is CAGSQDGRTGYGYTF. The CDR3 DNA sequence: TGTGCCGGCAGCCAAGACGGGCGGACAGGGTATGGCTACACCTTC.

The chain employs TRBV11-3 and TRBJ2-5; maybe TRBD1 (5 bases). V lost 5 bases and J 4 bases, leaving 17 bases between the germline ends. CDR1 is SGHNT and CDR2 is YENEEA in the germline V gene. The CDR3 covers 15 residues. Here the CDR3 DNA reads TGTGCCAGCAGCAACGGACATCCCTCCCTAGAGACCCAGTACTTC. This encodes CASSNGHPSLETQYF.

This clonotype was picked up a small number of times. The chain links TRBV27 to TRBJ2-1; 10 nucleotides agree with TRBD2. After removal of 5 bases from V and 13 bases from J, the junction contained 5 bases not matched to a gene. Per germline, CDR1 MNHEY and CDR2 SMNVEV (reference sequence). The CDR3 is 12 amino acids. As DNA, the CDR3 is TGTGCCAGCAGTCCCGGGACTAGCGTTCAGTTCTTC. Translation: CASSPGTSVQFF.

The gene calls are TRBV9 and TRBJ2-5; tentatively, D is TRBD1 or TRBD2 (6 bases each). Trimming left V 10 bases short and J 11 bases short, with 27 bases between. Germline lookup yields CDR1 SGDLS and CDR2 YYNGEE. This CDR3 is 14 amino acids long. The CDR3 coding sequence is TGTGCCTCAGAGGGGGGTGGCTTCGTCAATGAGCAGTACTTC. Translation gives CASEGGGFVNEQYF.

The chain has TRBV2 and TRBJ2-3; TRBD1 agrees at 9 bases. J was trimmed by 0 bases and V by 8 bases; bases with no gene match: 6. Germline CDR1 and CDR2: SNHLY and FYNNEI. The CDR3 loop spans 15 amino acids. CDR3 sequence: CASLRTGASTDTQYF. CDR3 sequence (DNA): TGTGCCAGCCTAAGGACAGGGGCGAGCACAGATACGCAGTATTTT.

The chain links TRBV3-1 to TRBJ2-5; D is possibly TRBD2 (5 bases). Trimming left V 0 bases short and J 11 bases short, with 22 bases between. Looked up from germline, CDR1 is LGHDT and CDR2 is YNNKEL (reference sequence). The CDR3 extends over 16 amino acids. In DNA, the CDR3 is TGTGCCAGCAGCCAAGATAGGGCTAGCCCTTACAATGAGCAGTACTTC. This translates into CASSQDRASPYNEQYF.

This clonotype appeared once. Being one base from a much bigger clone, this may be a read error. The rearrangement uses TRBV20-1 and TRBJ2-4; D may be TRBD2 (5 bases). The DNA matches TRBJ2-7 better at its end, which makes the J call doubtful. The CDR3 extends over 14 amino acids. Germline CDR1 DFQATT, CDR2 SNEGSKA (reference sequence). CDR3 DNA sequence: TGCAGTGCTAGATTCCCGGACGGGGTTTACGAGCAGTACTTC. It codes for CSARFPDGVYEQYF.

This clonotype was observed a few times. The chain is built from TRBV29-1 and TRBJ2-6; TRBD1 might be the D (5 bases). Germline assignment: CDR1 SQVTM and CDR2 ANQGSEA. Between the trimmed V and J ends, which lost 4 bases and 0 bases, there was a span of 13 bases. The CDR3 runs 16 residues. DNA of the CDR3: TGCAGCGTTGGTGACCCAGGGTTCTCTGGGGCCAACGTCCTGACTTTC. This sequence encodes CSVGDPGFSGANVLTF.

A few counts support this clonotype. The CDR3 DNA is TGTGCCAGCGGCACGGAACCTAATTCACCCCTCCACTTT. Amino acid sequence: CASGTEPNSPLHF. The chain has TRBV6-1 and TRBJ1-6, with D unresolved. Germline loops: CDR1 MNHNS, CDR2 SASEGT. Trimming removed 8 bases at V and 6 bases at J, with 11 bases between. CDR3 length: 13 residues.

The sample holds many counts of this clonotype. The V gene is TRBV4-1, the J gene TRBJ1-1; D call uncertain. The CDR3 totals 16 residues. The V gene's germline CDR1 is MGHRA and CDR2 YSYEKL. V was trimmed by 1 base and J by 3 bases, leaving 15 bases between them. The CDR3 protein is CASSQVGGSLDTEAFF. The CDR3 DNA is TGCGCCAGCAGCCAAGTAGGAGGTAGTTTGGACACTGAAGCTTTCTTT.

This chain connects TRBV27 to TRBJ2-1, with D possibly called TRBD1 or TRBD2 (6 bases each). Per the germline V gene, CDR1 is MNHEY and CDR2 is SMNVEV (reference sequence). The V gene lost 3 bases and the J gene lost 6 bases, with 9 bases spanning the gap. CDR3 length equals 13 residues. CDR3 sequence reads: CASSFWGANEQFF. In DNA, the CDR3 is TGTGCCAGCAGTTTCTGGGGGGCCAATGAGCAGTTCTTC.

This clonotype was seen once. The genes are TRBV19 and TRBJ2-3; D is uncertain. Germline CDR1 reads LNHDA; CDR2 reads SQIVND (reference sequence). This CDR3 is built from 15 residues. Deletions cut 5 bases from V and 5 bases from J, with 17 bases between. The CDR3 nucleotides read TGTGCCAGTAGTCCCCAGTCGCCTCTGCGAGATACGCAGTATTTT. This gives the protein CASSPQSPLRDTQYF. Based on the CDR3 plus reference TRBV19 and TRBJ2-3, the full variable domain is DGGITQSPKYLFRKEGQNVTLSCEQNLNHDAMYWYRQDPGQGLRLIYYSQIVNDFQKGDIAEGYSVSREKKESFPLTVTSAQKNPTAFYLCASSPQSPLRDTQYFGPGTRLTVL.

The chain recombines TRBV5-1 with TRBJ2-2, with D maybe TRBD1 (5 bases). Trimming pared 0 bases from V and 3 bases from J, leaving 12 bases between. CDR3 size: 16 residues. From germline, CDR1 is SGHRS and CDR2 YFSETQ. For the CDR3, the DNA is TGCGCCAGCAGCTTGGTCCCAGGGTCGTACACCGGGGAGCTGTTTTTT. This codes for CASSLVPGSYTGELFF.

The gene calls are TRBV5-1 and TRBJ2-1, with TRBD2 identical over 13 bases. V gave up 1 base and J gave up 7 bases; unmatched junction bases: 11. The CDR3 loop spans 18 amino acids. Germline lookup yields CDR1 SGHRS and CDR2 YFSETQ. CDR3 sequence: CASSLIAMTSGGRNEQFF. DNA of the CDR3: TGCGCCAGCAGCTTGATTGCTATGACTAGCGGGGGGAGAAATGAGCAGTTCTTC. The variable domain in full, completed from reference TRBV5-1 and TRBJ2-1, reads KAGVTQTPRYLIKTRGQQVTLSCSPISGHRSVSWYQQTPGQGLQFLFEYFSETQRNKGNFPGRFSGRQFSNSRSEMNVSTLELGDSALYLCASSLIAMTSGGRNEQFFGPGTRLTVL.

The V call is TRBV2, the J call TRBJ2-3, with 9 positions matching TRBD2. The trim removed 2 bases at V and 5 bases at J, leaving 8 bases unmatched. The CDR3 is made up of 16 amino acids. Germline CDR1 SNHLY, CDR2 FYNNEI. CDR3 protein: CASSEFGGGAGDTQYF. The CDR3 DNA sequence: TGTGCCAGCAGTGAATTCGGCGGGGGGGCCGGAGATACGCAGTATTTT.

The chain uses TRBV20-1 and TRBJ1-1; D perhaps matches TRBD1 (6 bases). CDR1 is DFQATT and CDR2 is SNEGSKA in the germline V gene (reference sequence). Between the trimmed V and J ends, which lost 7 bases and 4 bases, there was a span of 16 bases. The CDR3 has 13 residues. CDR3 coding DNA: TGCAGTGTCCACAGGGCGGTGGGCACTGAAGCTTTCTTT. Translating it yields CSVHRAVGTEAFF.

The V gene is TRBV6-5, the J gene TRBJ2-1; maybe TRBD2 (5 bases). The CDR3 is made up of 12 amino acids. The V and J ends lost 3 bases and 9 bases respectively, with 9 bases between them. Germline CDR1 is MNHEY and CDR2 is SVGAGI. CDR3: CASSYAGGEQFF. DNA for the CDR3: TGTGCCAGCAGTTATGCGGGCGGTGAGCAGTTCTTC.

V usage is TRBV6-5 and J usage is TRBJ2-2, with TRBD1 as a possible D gene (6 bases). This CDR3 comprises 14 residues. With 3 bases removed from V and 7 bases from J, the gap between germline ends came to 12 bases. The germline V gene encodes CDR1 MNHEY and CDR2 SVGAGI. CDR3 bases: TGTGCCAGCAGTTATCACAGGGTTAGCGGGGAGCTGTTTTTT. Amino acids: CASSYHRVSGELFF.

The chain carries TRBV19 and TRBJ1-2; weak D call: TRBD1 (6 bases). There are 15 residues in the CDR3. Deletions cut 3 bases from V and 7 bases from J, with 18 bases between. Germline lookup yields CDR1 LNHDA and CDR2 SQIVND (reference sequence). The CDR3 sequence: CASSINHSGVAGYTF. CDR3 DNA: TGTGCCAGTAGTATTAACCATTCAGGGGTGGCTGGCTACACCTTC.

This clonotype is a singleton in its sample. The chain links TRBV7-2 to TRBJ1-6; the D is unclear. The CDR3 is 14 residues long. The V gene lost 1 base and the J gene lost 5 bases, with 6 bases spanning the gap. Germline CDR1 reads SGHTA; CDR2 reads FQGNSA. CDR3 sequence: CASSLDGDNSPLHF. CDR3 DNA sequence: TGTGCCAGCAGCTTAGACGGGGATAATTCACCCCTCCACTTT.

The chain joins TRBV20-1 to TRBJ1-2, with TRBD1 as a possible D gene (6 bases). V lost 0 bases and J lost 7, with 15 bases in between. The CDR3 has 14 amino acids. The germline V gene has CDR1 DFQATT and CDR2 SNEGSKA (reference sequence). The CDR3 bases are TGCAGTGCTAGAGATGGGGGGGGCGCTTTTGGCTACACCTTC. Translating it yields CSARDGGGAFGYTF.

The chain employs TRBV4-2 and TRBJ1-4, with 12 bases matching TRBD1. The CDR3 has 17 residues. V lost 0 bases and J lost 8; bases outside the gene matches: 7. Germline assignment: CDR1 LGHNA and CDR2 YNFKEQ. Here the CDR3 reads CASSQDGEGQGAEKLFF. In DNA, the CDR3 is TGTGCCAGCAGCCAAGATGGTGAGGGACAGGGGGCGGAAAAACTGTTTTTT.

The rearrangement links TRBV5-1 to TRBJ2-1, with 9 bases lining up with TRBD1. V trimming: 2 bases; J trimming: 4 bases; junction bases outside the gene matches: 16. Looked up from germline, CDR1 is SGHRS and CDR2 is YFSETQ. This CDR3 region has 19 residues. The CDR3 sequence is CASSFITSVGTGFYNEQFF. The CDR3 DNA reads as TGCGCCAGCAGCTTCATCACATCGGTCGGGACAGGGTTTTACAATGAGCAGTTCTTC.

A few counts support this clonotype. The chain recombines TRBV10-2 with TRBJ2-7, with TRBD2 as a possible D gene (6 bases). The germline CDR1 and CDR2 sequences are WSHSY and SAAADI. V was cut by 3 bases and J by 0 bases, with 12 bases left in between. The CDR3 loop spans 15 amino acids. This CDR3 reads CASSEGGASSYEQYF. CDR3 coding DNA: TGCGCCAGCAGTGAAGGCGGGGCAAGCTCCTACGAGCAGTACTTC.

This chain links TRBV3-1 with TRBJ2-3; D is unclear. There are 14 residues in the CDR3. Germline CDR1 is LGHDT and CDR2 is YNNKEL (reference sequence). Trimming removed 4 bases from V and 4 bases from J, with 12 bases in between. CDR3 residues: CASSLELVADTQYF. CDR3 DNA: TGTGCCAGCAGCCTCGAACTGGTGGCAGATACGCAGTATTTT.